This T cell receptor (beta chain) originates from a study of blood T cell repertoires in COVID-19. In the authors' methods: Researchers report that nucleated cell counts were estimated from reference gene primer amplification. Method: immunoSEQ multiplex PCR; TCRdb's copy keeps in-frame clones and lacks some. The V and J calls and the clone size are those of that table, but D and trimming were determined from the DNA. Of 150,000 to 200,000 clones in the sample, around nine tenths were seen once. The CDR3 has 15 residues. The V gene end was trimmed by 5 bases and the J gene end by 7 bases; junction bases not matched to a gene: 13. The germline gives CDR1 PRHDT, CDR2 FYEKMQ (reference sequence).

This sequence joins TRBV13 and TRBJ1-2, with 7 bases lining up with TRBD1. This TCR came from a man aged 60-69 years with active or convalescent COVID-19. The specimen sequenced was peripheral blood. The CDR3 bases are TGTGCCAGCAGCCCCGGGGCGAGGGGGCAAGGTGGCTACACCTTC. Its translation is CASSPGARGQGGYTF.